The 13 T cell receptor beta chains reported below all come from one sample, sequenced in a study of blood T cells in healthy people across ages. A second PCR of about 7 to 12 cycles used a sample-barcoded 5' primer and a J-beta primer mix. Each CDR3 protein is one row after TCRdb ran MiXCR on the 5' RACE reads. The table records about 1,500,000 distinct CDR3 sequences, about 40% of them present only once. Sequencing used blood. Receptors were obtained from a woman aged 18-35 years in good health.

The V gene is TRBV30, the J gene TRBJ2-3; D is uncertain. CDR1 is GTSNPN and CDR2 is SVGIG in the germline V gene (reference sequence). The length of the CDR3 is 15 residues. Trimming stripped 0 bases from V and 0 bases from J, with 10 bases between. The CDR3 region has the DNA TGTGCCTGGAGTGTTGCCCTTACTAGCACAGATACGCAGTATTTT. Translation: CAWSVALTSTDTQYF.

This sequence joins TRBV12-3 or TRBV12-4 and TRBJ1-4; no definite D call. CDR3 length equals 14 residues. Between the trimmed V and J ends, which lost 7 bases and 1 base, there was a span of 10 bases. CDR3 sequence: CASTPMGTNEKLFF. As DNA, the CDR3 is TGTGCCAGCACCCCAATGGGAACTAATGAAAAACTGTTTTTT.

A word on this clonotype: Relative to the germline gene, one junction end is altered; a read error may explain this. This sequence joins TRBV27 and TRBJ2-6; the D is unclear. Germline V gene sequence: CDR1 MNHEY, CDR2 SMNVEV (reference sequence). The CDR3 sequence is 15 residues long. CDR3 DNA sequence: TGTGTCAGCAGTCGGCAGAGGATCGGGGCCAACGTCCTGACTTTC. It is translated as CVSSRQRIGANVLTF.

This clonotype was detected a few times. The rearrangement uses TRBV4-1 and TRBJ1-2; D is ambiguous. This CDR3 region has 16 residues. The V end lost 4 bases, the J end lost 2 bases, and 17 bases lay between the germline ends. Germline V gene lookup returns CDR1 MGHRA and CDR2 YSYEKL. CDR3 nucleotides: TGCGCCAGCAGCCGACATATAGGGCAGGAGAACTATGGCTACACCTTC. The encoded protein is CASSRHIGQENYGYTF.

V and J are TRBV18 and TRBJ2-2, with D maybe TRBD1 (5 bases). This CDR3 comprises 16 residues. Germline V lookup: CDR1 KGHSH, CDR2 LQKENI. V lost 6 bases and J lost 0, with 14 bases in between. CDR3: CASSQGPLTNTGELFF. The CDR3 DNA reads as TGTGCCAGCTCGCAGGGTCCGTTGACGAACACCGGGGAGCTGTTTTTT.

The CDR3 nucleotides read TGCGCCAGCAGCATGACCACAGGGACAGGCCGAAATGAGCAGTTCTTC. Encoded protein: CASSMTTGTGRNEQFF. The rearrangement uses TRBV5-1 and TRBJ2-1, with 8 bases lining up with TRBD1. This CDR3 has 16 amino acids. Germline V lookup: CDR1 SGHRS, CDR2 YFSETQ. After removal of 4 bases from V and 7 bases from J, the junction contained 13 bases not matched to a gene.

On this clonotype itself: A junction end diverges from the germline sequence, so it may reflect a read error. The chain has TRBV6-1 and TRBJ2-7; D is ambiguous. This CDR3 comprises 14 residues. Germline values: CDR1 MNHNS, CDR2 SASEGT. The CDR3 loop reads CASSQLGLAYEQYF. The CDR3 DNA reads TGCGCCAGCAGCCAACTTGGGTTAGCCTACGAGCAGTACTTC.

In its sample, this clonotype was seen a few times. V is TRBV20-1 and J is TRBJ2-5, with D possibly TRBD1 on 6 matching bases. There are 11 residues in the CDR3. Germline CDR1 DFQATT, CDR2 SNEGSKA (reference sequence). V was cut by 4 bases and J by 4 bases, with 7 bases left in between. This CDR3 is CSAIQGETQYF. DNA for the CDR3: TGCAGTGCTATACAGGGAGAGACCCAGTACTTC.

This clonotype has just a few counts. The chain links TRBV2 to TRBJ2-6; possibly TRBD1 or TRBD2 for D (5 bases each). CDR1 is SNHLY and CDR2 is FYNNEI in the germline V gene. Trimming removed 11 bases at V and 1 base at J, with 9 bases between. This CDR3 has 13 amino acids. The CDR3 loop reads CAGTVSGANVLTF. The CDR3 DNA is TGTGCCGGGACGGTTTCTGGGGCCAACGTCCTGACTTTC.

The sample holds a few counts of this clonotype. The rearrangement joins TRBV20-1 to TRBJ2-1; 10 bases match TRBD2. Trimming at V came to 0 bases and at J to 8 bases, leaving 13 bases not matched to a gene. CDR1 is DFQATT and CDR2 is SNEGSKA in the germline V gene (reference sequence). The CDR3 sequence is 17 residues long. The CDR3 loop reads CSARDLKRGAGGDEQFF. Written as DNA, the CDR3 is TGCAGTGCTAGAGATTTAAAAAGGGGAGCGGGAGGGGATGAGCAGTTCTTC.

The table lists this clonotype with a few counts. This chain joins TRBV12-5 and TRBJ2-7; 8 nucleotides line up with TRBD1. This CDR3 is 15 amino acids long. Per the germline V gene, CDR1 is LGHNT and CDR2 is FRNRAP. The trim removed 4 bases at V and 0 bases at J, leaving 5 bases unmatched. The CDR3 region is CASGSGQAHSYEQYF. CDR3 coding DNA: TGTGCTAGTGGTTCGGGACAGGCCCACTCCTACGAGCAGTACTTC.

The V and J genes are TRBV20-1 and TRBJ2-6, with 8 bases that match TRBD1. With 5 bases clipped from V and 0 bases from J, the junction kept 3 bases outside the gene matches. From germline, CDR1 is DFQATT and CDR2 SNEGSKA (reference sequence). The CDR3 runs to 15 residues. CDR3 in DNA: TGCAGTGCTGGGACAGGCAGCTCTGGGGCCAACGTCCTGACTTTC. This encodes CSAGTGSSGANVLTF.

This CDR3 reads CASSPSGQGVMYF. For the CDR3, the DNA is TGTGCCAGCAGCCCGAGCGGACAGGGGGTGATGTACTTC. The rearrangement joins TRBV3-1 to TRBJ2-4; 10 nucleotides line up with TRBD1. The trim removed 4 bases at V and 15 bases at J, leaving 9 bases unmatched. This CDR3 is built from 13 residues. In germline, CDR1 is LGHDT, CDR2 YNNKEL (reference sequence).